This TCR beta chain was retrieved from a study of cytomegalovirus exposure and HLA in healthy donors. Regarding the study as a whole: What was likely a sequencing artifact was a cluster of highly shared sequence variants.

Use of 60 Vbeta and 13 Jbeta primers characterized the PCR. Method: immunoSEQ multiplex PCR; TCRdb's copy keeps in-frame clones and lacks some. The sample has 80,000 or so clones, about 76% seen once. This CDR3 is built from 15 residues. V lost 6 bases, J lost 2 bases, and 10 bases stayed unmatched. Looked up from germline, CDR1 is LNHDA and CDR2 is SQIVND (reference sequence). Worth noting for this clone: The antigen is unknown.

The clonotype was recovered from a male donor in good health and CMV-seropositive. The V and J genes are TRBV19 and TRBJ2-7; 7 nucleotides line up with TRBD1. Material for sequencing was PBMCs. Here the CDR3 reads CASSQTTGVTYEQYF. The DNA for the CDR3 is TGTGCCAGTAGCCAAACTACAGGGGTGACCTACGAGCAGTACTTC.